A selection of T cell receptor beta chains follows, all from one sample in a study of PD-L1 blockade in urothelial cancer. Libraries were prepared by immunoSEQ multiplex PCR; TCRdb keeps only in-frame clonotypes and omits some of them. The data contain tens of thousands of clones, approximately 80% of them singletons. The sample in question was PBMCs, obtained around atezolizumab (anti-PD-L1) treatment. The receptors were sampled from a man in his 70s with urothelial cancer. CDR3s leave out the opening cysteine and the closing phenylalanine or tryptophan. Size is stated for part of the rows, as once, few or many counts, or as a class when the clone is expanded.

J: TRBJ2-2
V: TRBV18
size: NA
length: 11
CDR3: ASSPARAGELF

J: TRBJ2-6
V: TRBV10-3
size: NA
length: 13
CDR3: AISPGHAGANVLT

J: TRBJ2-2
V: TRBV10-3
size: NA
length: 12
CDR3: AITPDSPTGELF

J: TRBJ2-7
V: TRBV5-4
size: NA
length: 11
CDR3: ASSLVGGREQY

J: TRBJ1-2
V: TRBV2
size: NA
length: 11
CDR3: ASSLDTTRGYT

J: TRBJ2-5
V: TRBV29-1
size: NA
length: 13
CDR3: SVRPGLAGGETQY

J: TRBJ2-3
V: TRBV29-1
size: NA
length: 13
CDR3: SVGDSREGIDTQY

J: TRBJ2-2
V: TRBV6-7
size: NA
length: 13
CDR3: ASRRDRANTGELF

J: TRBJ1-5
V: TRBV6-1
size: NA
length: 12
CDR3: ASSSNRGSQPQH

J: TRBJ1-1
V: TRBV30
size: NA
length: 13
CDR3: AWSVGRTGVTEAF

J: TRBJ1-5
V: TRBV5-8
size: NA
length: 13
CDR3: ASSLATDSQQPQH

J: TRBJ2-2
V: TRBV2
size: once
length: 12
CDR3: ASRQNRDTGELF

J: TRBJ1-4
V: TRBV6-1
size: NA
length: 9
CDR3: ALAGGGKLF

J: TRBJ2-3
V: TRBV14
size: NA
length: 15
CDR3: ASSALRLAGVNDTQY

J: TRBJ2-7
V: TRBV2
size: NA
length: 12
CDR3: ASRGTSASYEQY

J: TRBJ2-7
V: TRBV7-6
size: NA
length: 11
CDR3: ASSLDTSYEQY

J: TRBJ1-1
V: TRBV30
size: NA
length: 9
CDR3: AWSVQVEAF

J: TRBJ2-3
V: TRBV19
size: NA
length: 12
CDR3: ASSSAGDTDTQY

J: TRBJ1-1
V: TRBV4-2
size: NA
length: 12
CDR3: ASSQSSGQTEAF

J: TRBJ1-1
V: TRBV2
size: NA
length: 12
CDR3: ASRGRSTHTEAF

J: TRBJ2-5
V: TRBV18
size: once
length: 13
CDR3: ASSTGLAGVETQY

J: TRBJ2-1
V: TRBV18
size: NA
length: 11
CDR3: ASSPSDSREQF

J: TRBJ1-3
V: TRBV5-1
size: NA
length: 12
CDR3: ASSPTVSGNTIY

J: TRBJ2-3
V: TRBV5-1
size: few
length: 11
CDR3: ASSLEGADTQY

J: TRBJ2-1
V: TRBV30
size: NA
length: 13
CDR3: AWSVGTSGDNEQF

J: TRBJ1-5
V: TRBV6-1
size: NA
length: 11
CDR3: ASSRVDNQPQH

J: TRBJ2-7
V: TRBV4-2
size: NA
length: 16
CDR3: ASSQGGTSGRSSYEQY

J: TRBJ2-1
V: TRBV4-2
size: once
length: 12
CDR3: ASSLLGGIGEQF

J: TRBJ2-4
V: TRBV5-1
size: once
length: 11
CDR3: ASSLAGVGGGN

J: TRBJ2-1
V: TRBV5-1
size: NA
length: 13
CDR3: ASSLGLAVDNEQF

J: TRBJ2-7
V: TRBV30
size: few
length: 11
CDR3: AWSVGGSYEQY

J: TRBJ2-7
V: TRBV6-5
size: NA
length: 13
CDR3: ASSYSTSGKYEQY

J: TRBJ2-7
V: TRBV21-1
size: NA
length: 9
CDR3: ASSRQYEQY

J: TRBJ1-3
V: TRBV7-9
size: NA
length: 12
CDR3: ASSLGGAGNTIY

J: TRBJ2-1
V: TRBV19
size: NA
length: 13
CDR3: ASSTLNPVNNEQF

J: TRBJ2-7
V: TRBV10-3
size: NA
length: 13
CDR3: AISESGGRDYEQY

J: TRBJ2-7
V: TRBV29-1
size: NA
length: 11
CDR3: SVAGTITYEQY

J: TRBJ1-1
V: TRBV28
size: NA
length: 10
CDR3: ASSFGFLRAF

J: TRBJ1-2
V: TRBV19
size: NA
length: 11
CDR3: ASSGQDIYGYT

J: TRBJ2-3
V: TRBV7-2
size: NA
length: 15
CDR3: ASSLVLPGQGFDTQY